These T cell receptor beta chains were read from a single sample in a study of blood T cell repertoires in COVID-19. The assay was immunoSEQ multiplex PCR, and TCRdb's table has in-frame clones only and misses some. The profile shows some 350,000 clones, 70% to 90% of them singletons. Sequencing was performed on PBMCs or T cells enriched from blood (not recorded which). The receptors shown here come from a woman aged 25 to 39 who had recovered from COVID-19. CDR3s include the opening cysteine and the closing phenylalanine or tryptophan. The order of the fields is clone size, J gene, V gene, CDR3 protein. Where a row states a size, it is once, few, many or the class of an expanded clone; other rows omit it.

NA	TRBJ1-2	TRBV6-2/TRBV6-3	CASSHAQGMGGYTF
once	TRBJ1-2	TRBV6-5	CASSRGGYGYTF
few	TRBJ2-3	TRBV6-4	CASSDSGGGATDTQYF
once	TRBJ1-1	TRBV28	CASRGQVNTEAFF
NA	TRBJ1-1	TRBV4-1	CASNPGQGPTEAFF
NA	TRBJ2-5	TRBV12-3/TRBV12-4	CASNKNRGETQYF
NA	TRBJ2-4	TRBV11-2	CASAPGQGFGRNIQYF
NA	TRBJ1-4	TRBV12-3/TRBV12-4	CASTSGEKLFF
once	TRBJ1-2	TRBV5-1	CASANLQGRSDYGYTF
NA	TRBJ1-4	TRBV3-1/TRBV3-2	CASSPTPGQPNEKLFF
NA	TRBJ1-1	TRBV6-2/TRBV6-3	CASSYRPGDYYTEAFF
NA	TRBJ2-2	TRBV13	CASSYLADTGELFF
NA	TRBJ2-3	TRBV4-1	CASSQDGSDKYF
NA	TRBJ2-7	TRBV21-1	CASNLRQGVYEQYF
once	TRBJ1-3	TRBV5-1	CASSLKGETGNTIYF
NA	TRBJ1-4	TRBV7-9	CASSSRPRGNEKLFF
NA	TRBJ1-2	TRBV30	CAWSKSGRYYGYTF
NA	TRBJ2-5	TRBV11-2	CASSIAAGGGETQYF
NA	TRBJ1-5	TRBV20-1	CSASRQGTMNQPQHF
few	TRBJ2-3	TRBV5-1	CASSLASGADTQYF
NA	TRBJ1-3	TRBV19	CASSIKQNSGNTIYF
once	TRBJ1-3	TRBV21-1	CASSKRRGNFIGNTIYF
NA	TRBJ1-2	TRBV9	CASSAGTAQIYGYTF
NA	TRBJ2-1	TRBV6-2/TRBV6-3	CASSYSMVTSGYNEQFF
NA	TRBJ1-4	TRBV7-9	CASSTWTEQNEKLFF
NA	TRBJ2-3	TRBV28	CATRQGLIDTQYF
NA	TRBJ1-5	TRBV21-1	CASSYDRGPGDQPQHF
NA	TRBJ2-7	TRBV2	CASRVRQGATEQYF
NA	TRBJ2-7	TRBV28	CASRKPGTGRFYEQYF
once	TRBJ2-3	TRBV25-1	CASSEYLDTQYF
NA	TRBJ2-3	TRBV7-2	CASSPGTSGVADTQYF
NA	TRBJ2-7	TRBV11-2	CASSLVVGAEQYF
few	TRBJ1-1	TRBV30	CAWSDAHLLGSTEAFF
few	TRBJ2-1	TRBV2	CASSEAGDRGSYEQFF
NA	TRBJ2-5	TRBV5-4	CASSLGLNGGTQYF
NA	TRBJ1-6	TRBV27	CAISTLTTYNSPLHF
NA	TRBJ1-1	TRBV19	CASSIQAGRTEAFF
once	TRBJ1-6	TRBV27	CASRLSTGLDSPLHF
NA	TRBJ1-2	TRBV11-1	CASSPTGGPNYGYTF
NA	TRBJ1-6	TRBV5-5	CASSYPTARSSYNSPLHF
NA	TRBJ2-1	TRBV7-3	CASSLSRGNYNEQFF
NA	TRBJ2-2	TRBV7-3	CASSETGFGTAGELFF
NA	TRBJ2-1	TRBV6-1	CASSEDWDRANNEQFF
NA	TRBJ2-2	TRBV4-1	CASSPPGQGTGGLFF
NA	TRBJ2-1	TRBV7-3	CASSLFGTPNRGNEQFF
NA	TRBJ1-6	TRBV5-6	CASTQWGRPYNSPLHF